This entry lists 23 T cell receptor beta chains sequenced from one sample in a study of chemoradiotherapy in HPV16-positive cancers. TCRdb keeps only in-frame clones here, not all; method: immunoSEQ multiplex PCR. The sample contains roughly 3,000 clones, 89% of which appear only once. This specimen consisted of tumor tissue, obtained from a patient who underwent chemoradiotherapy. The receptors were gathered from a human donor with HPV-associated anogenital cancer.

V is TRBV27 and J is TRBJ1-5; D is undetermined. This CDR3 region has 16 residues. V shed 2 bases and J shed 1 base, with 12 bases lying between them. Germline loops: CDR1 MNHEY, CDR2 SMNVEV (reference sequence). The CDR3, as DNA: TGTGCCAGCAGTTTACTGCCGGGGTCAAGCAATCAGCCCCAGCATTTT. Translation: CASSLLPGSSNQPQHF.

The rearrangement uses TRBV30 and TRBJ2-2, with D perhaps TRBD1 (6 bases). The germline CDR1 and CDR2 sequences are GTSNPN and SVGIG (reference sequence). CDR3 length equals 14 residues. The V end lost 4 bases, the J end lost 0 bases, and 9 bases lay between the germline ends. In DNA, the CDR3 is TGTGCCTGGAAGACAGGAACGAACACCGGGGAGCTGTTTTTT. Protein product: CAWKTGTNTGELFF.

This chain uses TRBV7-8 with TRBJ2-3; 8 bases match TRBD2. CDR1 and CDR2 (germline): SGHVS, FQNEAQ. V lost 4 bases to trimming and J lost 5 bases; unmatched junction nucleotides: 2. This CDR3 region has 13 residues. The DNA for the CDR3 is TGTGCCAGCAGCTCCGGGGGGGTAGATACGCAGTATTTT. Its protein product is CASSSGGVDTQYF.

This clone was seen only a few times. The rearrangement joins TRBV2 to TRBJ2-3, with D possibly matching TRBD1 (6 bases). Trimming shortened V by 6 bases and J by 5 bases, and 21 bases separated the two germline ends. Germline CDR1 reads SNHLY; CDR2 reads FYNNEI. The CDR3 totals 16 residues. In DNA form, the CDR3 reads TGTGCCAGCAGCGTAGAGGGGGTCGCACCCGTAGATACGCAGTATTTT. The encoded protein is CASSVEGVAPVDTQYF.

V gene TRBV5-1 combines with J gene TRBJ2-7; TRBD2 is a possible D gene (6 bases). The V and J ends lost 2 bases and 1 base respectively, with 10 bases between them. The CDR3 length is 14 residues. Looked up from germline, CDR1 is SGHRS and CDR2 is YFSETQ. CDR3 sequence: CASSFGGASYEQYF. The CDR3, as DNA: TGCGCCAGCAGCTTTGGCGGGGCATCCTACGAGCAGTACTTC.

This clone was seen once. In DNA form, the CDR3 reads TGTGCCAGCAGCTTAGCGGGGGGGACGGCCAACGTCCTGACTTTC. This gives the protein CASSLAGGTANVLTF. The chain couples TRBV7-9 to TRBJ2-6; 7 nucleotides match TRBD2. The germline gives CDR1 SEHNR, CDR2 FQNEAQ (reference sequence). There are 15 residues in the CDR3. The V gene end was trimmed by 0 bases and the J gene end by 6 bases; junction bases not matched to a gene: 2.

The chain has TRBV7-6 and TRBJ2-1; D gene unclear. Trimming left V 6 bases short and J 5 bases short, with 5 bases between. In germline, CDR1 is SGHVS, CDR2 FNYEAQ. This CDR3 contains 11 residues. CDR3 DNA: TGTGCCAGCAGTCTCAACAATGAGCAGTTCTTC. It encodes CASSLNNEQFF.

The CDR3 is CASSQLAGGAGGPNTGELFF. The CDR3 coding sequence is TGCGCCAGCAGCCAACTGGCGGGGGGAGCGGGAGGGCCGAACACCGGGGAGCTGTTTTTT. This sequence joins TRBV4-1 and TRBJ2-2; 10 nucleotides agree with TRBD2. The CDR3 consists of 20 residues. The germline CDR1 and CDR2 sequences are MGHRA and YSYEKL. Unmatched junction bases numbered 12, after V lost 2 bases and J lost 0 bases.

The chain recombines TRBV4-2 with TRBJ2-6, with a tentative D call TRBD2 (5 bases). Germline assignment: CDR1 LGHNA and CDR2 YNFKEQ. This CDR3 comprises 19 residues. Trimming removed 0 bases from V and 3 bases from J, with 18 bases in between. DNA for the CDR3: TGTGCCAGCAGCCAAGATCCGGCGGCGGCGGGTAGTGGGGCCAACGTCCTGACTTTC. The encoded protein is CASSQDPAAAGSGANVLTF.

The gene calls are TRBV2 and TRBJ1-1; a weak D match, TRBD1 (5 bases). V was pared by 2 bases and J by 5 bases, with 15 bases between. The CDR3 spans 15 residues. Looked up from germline, CDR1 is SNHLY and CDR2 is FYNNEI. CDR3 bases: TGTGCCAGCAGTGAACCGGTGGGGGGGAGGACTGAAGCTTTCTTT. Translation: CASSEPVGGRTEAFF.

The rearrangement uses TRBV19 and TRBJ1-4; TRBD1 aligns across 7 bases. With 6 bases clipped from V and 5 bases from J, the junction kept 6 bases outside the gene matches. Germline V gene data show CDR1 as LNHDA and CDR2 as SQIVND (reference sequence). There are 14 residues in the CDR3. The CDR3 sequence: CASRNRGSNEKLFF. In nucleotides, the CDR3 is TGTGCCAGTAGGAACAGGGGAAGCAATGAAAAACTGTTTTTT.

This clone was detected only once. The J gene is TRBJ1-1, the V gene TRBV27; D unresolved. Looked up from germline, CDR1 is MNHEY and CDR2 is SMNVEV (reference sequence). Trimming stripped 7 bases from V and 9 bases from J, with 18 bases between. This CDR3 comprises 13 residues. The CDR3 DNA reads TGTGCCAGCATAGGGCCAGGCCTTTTAAAAGCTTTCTTT. As protein: CASIGPGLLKAFF.

The chain recombines TRBV7-2 with TRBJ1-2; D gene uncertain. Trimming took 0 bases from V and 5 from J, leaving 13 bases between them. This CDR3 region has 15 residues. Germline CDR1 reads SGHTA; CDR2 reads FQGNSA. The CDR3 nucleotides read TGTGCCAGCAGCTTAGCGCTGGCAGGCCAGTATGGCTACACCTTC. It codes for CASSLALAGQYGYTF.

This chain uses TRBV15 with TRBJ2-6; D not resolved. Germline lookup yields CDR1 LNHNV and CDR2 YYDKDF (reference sequence). V was trimmed by 0 bases and J by 4 bases, leaving 7 bases between them. The CDR3 runs to 15 residues. CDR3 sequence: CATSRDPGGANVLTF. The CDR3 nucleotides read TGTGCCACCAGCAGAGATCCCGGGGGGGCCAACGTCCTGACTTTC.

The chain combines TRBV5-5 with TRBJ2-3; 12 bases are shared with TRBD2. The germline gives CDR1 SGHKS, CDR2 YYEKEE (reference sequence). The CDR3 covers 16 residues. V gave up 3 bases and J gave up 7 bases; unmatched junction bases: 9. CDR3 loop: CASSSSTSGSPHTQYF. The CDR3 DNA reads as TGTGCCAGCAGCTCTTCGACTAGCGGGAGTCCTCATACGCAGTATTTT.

This sequence joins TRBV27 and TRBJ2-1; the match to TRBD2 covers 7 bases. J lost 0 bases, V lost 5 bases, and 4 bases had no gene match. CDR1 is MNHEY and CDR2 is SMNVEV in the germline V gene (reference sequence). The CDR3 totals 15 residues. The CDR3 region has the DNA TGTGCCAGCAGTCCCGGCGGGAGCTCCTACAATGAGCAGTTCTTC. As protein: CASSPGGSSYNEQFF.

The V and J genes are TRBV28 and TRBJ2-5; D is perhaps TRBD1 or TRBD2 (5 bases each). Trimming took 6 bases from V and 5 from J, leaving 16 bases between them. Germline CDR1 is MDHEN and CDR2 is SYDVKM. The CDR3 is 14 residues long. The CDR3 reads CASSHLRGAETQYF. The CDR3 DNA reads as TGTGCCAGCAGCCACCTGAGGGGAGCTGAGACCCAGTACTTC.

This chain joins TRBV7-2 and TRBJ2-3; TRBD1 agrees at 8 bases. Losses at the gene ends were 3 bases for V and 1 base for J; bases not matched to a gene: 0. There are 14 residues in the CDR3. Germline V lookup: CDR1 SGHTA, CDR2 FQGNSA. The CDR3 DNA reads as TGTGCCAGCAGCTTGGACAGGGGCACAGATACGCAGTATTTT. Protein product: CASSLDRGTDTQYF.

This chain uses TRBV9 with TRBJ2-3, with unresolved D. The CDR3 extends over 14 amino acids. Germline loops: CDR1 SGDLS, CDR2 YYNGEE. The V gene lost 2 bases and the J gene lost 8 bases, with 15 bases spanning the gap. CDR3 sequence reads: CASSVRAGDSTQYF. CDR3 coding DNA: TGTGCCAGCAGCGTTCGGGCTGGAGATAGTACGCAGTATTTT. Full variable domain (rest looked up from reference TRBV9 and TRBJ2-3): DSGVTQTPKHLITATGQRVTLRCSPRSGDLSVYWYQQSLDQGLQFLIQYYNGEERAKGNILERFSAQQFPDLHSELNLSSLELGDSALYFCASSVRAGDSTQYFGPGTRLTVL.

This CDR3 reads CASSQDQGGPREQYF. Here the CDR3 DNA reads TGCGCCAGCAGCCAAGATCAAGGCGGGCCGAGAGAGCAGTACTTC. The gene calls are TRBV4-3 and TRBJ2-7, with D possibly being TRBD2 (5 bases). Trimming took off 0 bases at V and 7 bases at J, with 16 bases between the two ends. CDR1 and CDR2 (germline): LGHNA, YSLEER. This CDR3 has 15 residues.

The chain couples TRBV28 to TRBJ2-7, with unresolved D. The V and J ends lost 5 bases and 2 bases respectively, with 22 bases between them. The length of the CDR3 is 17 residues. CDR1 MDHEN and CDR2 SYDVKM come from the germline V gene. CDR3 in DNA: TGTGCCAGCAGTCCCCCTGCTGCAGGTTTTAATCCCTACGAGCAGTACTTC. Translating it yields CASSPPAAGFNPYEQYF.

V usage is TRBV19 and J usage is TRBJ1-5, with TRBD1 as a possible D gene (5 bases). Trimming left V 5 bases short and J 8 bases short, with 13 bases between. This CDR3 has 13 residues. Per germline, CDR1 LNHDA and CDR2 SQIVND (reference sequence). The CDR3 is CASSSGLLEPQHF. The DNA of the CDR3 is TGTGCCAGTAGTTCGGGACTGTTGGAGCCCCAGCATTTT.

The rearrangement joins TRBV29-1 to TRBJ1-2; TRBD1 agrees at 8 bases. This CDR3 has 12 residues. CDR1 and CDR2 from the germline V gene are SQVTM and ANQGSEA. The V segment lost 3 bases and the J segment 8 bases; nucleotides outside the gene matches: 5. The CDR3 DNA follows: TGCAGCGTTGACGCAGGGGGCGCGGGCTACACCTTC. It translates to CSVDAGGAGYTF.